A selection of T cell receptor beta chains follows, all from one sample in a study of cytomegalovirus exposure and HLA in healthy donors. This table comes from immunoSEQ multiplex PCR, and its TCRdb copy is limited to in-frame clones, with some not included. The sample shows about 140,000 clones, about 90% of them seen only once. The sample taken for sequencing was PBMCs. These receptors all stem from a woman aged 18-29 years in good health and CMV-seropositive. Each CDR3 is given with its conserved first and last residue. D genes are given only for firm matches. For some rows the clone size is stated as once, few or many, or as a class when expanded; others skip it.

V: TRBV19; D: .; J: TRBJ2-2; size: once; CDR3: CASSRVLGGELFF; DNA: TGTGCCAGTAGTCGGGTTTTAGGCGGGGAGCTGTTTTTT
V: TRBV6-1; D: .; J: TRBJ2-5; size: once; CDR3: CASSEGREETQYF; DNA: TGTGCCAGCAGTGAAGGTCGGGAGGAGACCCAGTACTTC
V: TRBV30; D: TRBD1; J: TRBJ2-3; size: .; CDR3: CAWSHGDRGSTDTQYF; DNA: TGTGCCTGGAGTCACGGGGACAGAGGGAGCACAGATACGCAGTATTTT
V: TRBV2; D: TRBD1; J: TRBJ2-1; size: .; CDR3: CASSVRDRETDNEQFF; DNA: TGTGCCAGCAGTGTGCGGGACAGGGAGACAGACAATGAGCAGTTCTTC
V: TRBV7-9; D: .; J: TRBJ2-2; size: .; CDR3: CASSLQGNTGELFF; DNA: TGTGCCAGCAGCTTACAGGGGAACACCGGGGAGCTGTTTTTT
V: TRBV28; D: .; J: TRBJ2-7; size: .; CDR3: CASSSADSYEQYF; DNA: TGTGCCAGCAGTTCTGCGGACAGCTACGAGCAGTACTTC
V: TRBV6-5; D: .; J: TRBJ1-2; size: few; CDR3: CASSYTVGPPNYGYTF; DNA: TGTGCCAGCAGTTACACCGTCGGTCCACCCAACTATGGCTACACCTTC
V: TRBV27; D: TRBD2; J: TRBJ2-1; size: .; CDR3: CASSSFAPRTSGGVYNEQFF; DNA: TGTGCCAGCAGTTCCTTCGCACCCCGGACTAGCGGGGGGGTCTACAATGAGCAGTTCTTC
V: TRBV5-1; D: .; J: TRBJ2-5; size: .; CDR3: CASKLGGSEETQYF; DNA: TGCGCCAGCAAGTTGGGGGGTTCCGAAGAGACCCAGTACTTC
V: TRBV10-3; D: .; J: TRBJ1-1; size: few; CDR3: CAISGTGTWAFF; DNA: TGTGCCATCAGTGGGACCGGGACATGGGCTTTCTTT
V: TRBV6-5; D: .; J: TRBJ2-3; size: .; CDR3: CASRRPGVTDTQYF; DNA: TGTGCCAGCAGGCGACCGGGAGTCACAGATACGCAGTATTTT
V: TRBV6-5; D: TRBD1; J: TRBJ1-2; size: .; CDR3: CASSYRDRANYGYTF; DNA: TGTGCCAGCAGTTACCGGGACAGGGCTAACTATGGCTACACCTTC
V: TRBV11-2; D: TRBD1; J: TRBJ2-3; size: .; CDR3: CASSPGQGTDTQYF; DNA: TGTGCCAGCAGCCCTGGACAGGGAACAGATACGCAGTATTTT
V: TRBV10-3; D: .; J: TRBJ1-1; size: once; CDR3: CAISNRETLEAFF; DNA: TGTGCCATCAGCAACAGGGAAACCCTTGAAGCTTTCTTT
V: TRBV7-6; D: TRBD2; J: TRBJ2-2; size: .; CDR3: CASSLETSGGSGELFF; DNA: TGTGCCAGCAGCCTTGAGACTAGCGGGGGATCCGGGGAGCTGTTTTTT
V: TRBV28; D: .; J: TRBJ2-7; size: .; CDR3: CASSLRQNPTKGQYF; DNA: TGTGCCAGCAGTTTGCGACAGAACCCTACTAAAGGGCAGTACTTC
V: TRBV19; D: TRBD1; J: TRBJ1-4; size: once; CDR3: CASSTGQGAEKLFF; DNA: TGTGCCAGTAGTACCGGACAGGGCGCGGAAAAACTGTTTTTT
V: TRBV19; D: .; J: TRBJ1-4; size: .; CDR3: CASMGRGNEKLFF; DNA: TGTGCCAGTATGGGACGGGGGAATGAAAAACTGTTTTTT
V: TRBV30; D: TRBD1; J: TRBJ1-4; size: .; CDR3: CAWTQGGLGLFF; DNA: TGTGCCTGGACCCAGGGGGGCCTAGGACTGTTTTTT
V: TRBV5-1; D: TRBD2; J: TRBJ2-5; size: .; CDR3: CASSPAGQETQYF; DNA: TGCGCCAGCAGTCCAGCGGGGCAAGAGACCCAGTACTTC
V: TRBV29-1; D: TRBD1; J: TRBJ2-7; size: .; CDR3: CSVPGQGGHEQYF; DNA: TGCAGCGTCCCCGGACAGGGTGGCCACGAGCAGTACTTC
V: TRBV2; D: .; J: TRBJ1-3; size: .; CDR3: CASSTQTAPGNTIYF; DNA: TGTGCCAGCAGTACTCAGACAGCCCCTGGAAACACCATATATTTT
V: TRBV27; D: .; J: TRBJ1-2; size: once; CDR3: CASSPRRGYYGYTF; DNA: TGTGCCAGCAGCCCCCGACGGGGTTACTATGGCTACACCTTC
V: TRBV9; D: TRBD1; J: TRBJ2-7; size: .; CDR3: CASSVGTGVSYEQYF; DNA: TGTGCCAGCAGCGTAGGGACAGGGGTCTCCTACGAGCAGTACTTC
V: TRBV4-2; D: .; J: TRBJ1-6; size: .; CDR3: CASSQDPRAGDNSGLHF; DNA: TGTGCCAGCAGCCAAGATCCTAGGGCAGGGGATAATTCAGGCCTCCACTTT
V: TRBV7-2; D: .; J: TRBJ1-3; size: .; CDR3: CASSLAGARGNTIYF; DNA: TGTGCCAGCAGCTTAGCTGGGGCGCGGGGAAACACCATATATTTT
V: TRBV2; D: TRBD1; J: TRBJ1-5; size: .; CDR3: CASSADRVKHQPQHF; DNA: TGTGCCAGCAGCGCCGACAGGGTTAAGCATCAGCCCCAGCATTTT
V: TRBV30; D: .; J: TRBJ1-5; size: .; CDR3: CAWSFSGGGPQPQHF; DNA: TGTGCCTGGAGTTTCAGTGGGGGGGGCCCTCAGCCCCAGCATTTT
V: TRBV9; D: TRBD2; J: TRBJ2-1; size: .; CDR3: CASSVLRSGGFYNEQFF; DNA: TGTGCCAGCAGCGTCCTCCGTAGCGGGGGTTTTTACAATGAGCAGTTCTTC
V: TRBV4-2; D: TRBD2; J: TRBJ2-3; size: .; CDR3: CASSQGTTSGVTDTQYF; DNA: TGTGCCAGCAGCCAGGGTACTACTAGCGGGGTCACAGATACGCAGTATTTT
V: TRBV15; D: .; J: TRBJ1-5; size: few; CDR3: CATSRVGGVEPQHF; DNA: TGTGCCACCAGCAGAGTGGGGGGTGTGGAACCCCAGCATTTT
V: TRBV4-2; D: TRBD2; J: TRBJ2-7; size: .; CDR3: CASSQGGGLVVYEQYF; DNA: TGTGCCAGCAGCCAAGGAGGGGGACTAGTGGTCTACGAGCAGTACTTC
V: TRBV6-1; D: .; J: TRBJ1-6; size: .; CDR3: CASRGHNNSPLHF; DNA: TGTGCCAGCAGGGGACATAATAATTCACCCCTCCACTTT
V: TRBV9; D: .; J: TRBJ2-7; size: .; CDR3: CASSVGGGPYEQYF; DNA: TGTGCCAGCAGCGTAGGGGGGGGGCCCTACGAGCAGTACTTC
V: TRBV13; D: TRBD1; J: TRBJ1-2; size: once; CDR3: CASSSQTGGYGYTF; DNA: TGTGCCAGCAGCTCACAGACAGGGGGCTATGGCTACACCTTC
V: TRBV29-1; D: .; J: TRBJ2-5; size: .; CDR3: CSVGVQGRGTQYF; DNA: TGCAGCGTCGGAGTACAGGGAAGGGGGACCCAGTACTTC
V: TRBV18; D: TRBD1; J: TRBJ1-2; size: .; CDR3: CASSPRQRDSDGYTF; DNA: TGTGCCAGCTCTCCCCGCCAACGGGACAGCGATGGCTACACCTTC
V: TRBV28; D: .; J: TRBJ1-2; size: .; CDR3: CASSLTKPGGYTF; DNA: TGTGCCAGCAGCCTCACCAAACCGGGAGGCTACACCTTC